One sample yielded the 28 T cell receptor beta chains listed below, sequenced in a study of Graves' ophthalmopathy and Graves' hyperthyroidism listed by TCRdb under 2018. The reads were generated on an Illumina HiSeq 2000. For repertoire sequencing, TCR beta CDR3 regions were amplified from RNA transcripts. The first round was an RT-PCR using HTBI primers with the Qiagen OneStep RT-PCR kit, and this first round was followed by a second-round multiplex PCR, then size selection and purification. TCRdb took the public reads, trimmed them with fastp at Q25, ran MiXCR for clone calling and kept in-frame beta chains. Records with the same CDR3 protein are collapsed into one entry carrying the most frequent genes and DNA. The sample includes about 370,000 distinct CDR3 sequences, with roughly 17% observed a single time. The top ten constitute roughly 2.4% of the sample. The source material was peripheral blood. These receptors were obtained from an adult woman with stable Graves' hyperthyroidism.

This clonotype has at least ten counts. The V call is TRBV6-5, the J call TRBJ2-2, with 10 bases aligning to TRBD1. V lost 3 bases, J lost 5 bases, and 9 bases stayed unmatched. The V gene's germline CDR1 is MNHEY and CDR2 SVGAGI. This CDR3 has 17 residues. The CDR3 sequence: CASSYLGPGQGTGELFF. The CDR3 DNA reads TGTGCCAGCAGTTATTTAGGGCCGGGACAGGGGACCGGGGAGCTGTTTTTT.

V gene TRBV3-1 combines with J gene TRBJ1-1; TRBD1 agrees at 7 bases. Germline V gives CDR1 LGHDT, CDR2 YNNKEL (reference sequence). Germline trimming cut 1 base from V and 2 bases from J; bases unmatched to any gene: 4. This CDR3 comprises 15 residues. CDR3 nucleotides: TGTGCCAGCAGCCAAGGGGGACAGACCAACACTGAAGCTTTCTTT. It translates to CASSQGGQTNTEAFF.

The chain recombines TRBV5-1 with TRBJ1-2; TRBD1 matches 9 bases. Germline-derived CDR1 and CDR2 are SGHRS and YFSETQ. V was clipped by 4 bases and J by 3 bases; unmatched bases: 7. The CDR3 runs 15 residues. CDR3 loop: CASSGVQGAHYGYTF. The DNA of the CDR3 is TGCGCCAGCAGCGGAGTACAGGGGGCGCACTATGGCTACACCTTC.

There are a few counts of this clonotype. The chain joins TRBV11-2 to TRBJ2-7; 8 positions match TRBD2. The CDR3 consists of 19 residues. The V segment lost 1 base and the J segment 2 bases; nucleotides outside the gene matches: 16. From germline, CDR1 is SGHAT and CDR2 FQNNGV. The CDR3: CASSLVVASGSTQPYEQYF. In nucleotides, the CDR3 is TGTGCCAGCAGCTTAGTTGTAGCCAGCGGGAGTACGCAACCCTACGAGCAGTACTTC.

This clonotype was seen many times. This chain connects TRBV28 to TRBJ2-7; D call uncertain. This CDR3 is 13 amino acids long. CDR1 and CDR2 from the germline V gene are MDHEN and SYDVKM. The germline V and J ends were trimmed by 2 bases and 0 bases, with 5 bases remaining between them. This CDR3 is CASSLPHSYEQYF. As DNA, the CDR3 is TGTGCCAGCAGTTTACCTCACTCCTACGAGCAGTACTTC.

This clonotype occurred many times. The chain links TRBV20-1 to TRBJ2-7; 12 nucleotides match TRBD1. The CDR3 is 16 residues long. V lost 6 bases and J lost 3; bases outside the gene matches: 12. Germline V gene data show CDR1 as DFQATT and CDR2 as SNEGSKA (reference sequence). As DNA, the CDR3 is TGCAGTGCACGAGAGTTGGGGACAGGGGGCGTCTACGAGCAGTACTTC. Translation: CSARELGTGGVYEQYF.

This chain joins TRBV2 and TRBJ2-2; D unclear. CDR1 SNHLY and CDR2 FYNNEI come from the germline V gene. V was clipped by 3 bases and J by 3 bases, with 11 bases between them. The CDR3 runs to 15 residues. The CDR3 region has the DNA TGTGCCAGCAGTGATATCTCCCGCCACACCGGGGAGCTGTTTTTT. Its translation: CASSDISRHTGELFF.

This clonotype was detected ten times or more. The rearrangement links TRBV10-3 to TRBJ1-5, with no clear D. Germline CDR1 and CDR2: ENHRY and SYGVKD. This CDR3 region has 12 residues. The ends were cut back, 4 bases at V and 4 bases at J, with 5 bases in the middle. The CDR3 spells CAISGDNQPQHF. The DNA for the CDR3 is TGTGCCATCAGTGGGGATAATCAGCCCCAGCATTTT.

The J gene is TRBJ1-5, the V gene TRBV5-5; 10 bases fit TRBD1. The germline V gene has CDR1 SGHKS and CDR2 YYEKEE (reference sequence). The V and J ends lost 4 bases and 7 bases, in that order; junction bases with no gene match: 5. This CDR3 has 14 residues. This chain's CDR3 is CASSLDRGIQPQHF. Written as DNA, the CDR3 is TGTGCCAGCAGCCTGGACAGGGGGATCCAGCCCCAGCATTTT.

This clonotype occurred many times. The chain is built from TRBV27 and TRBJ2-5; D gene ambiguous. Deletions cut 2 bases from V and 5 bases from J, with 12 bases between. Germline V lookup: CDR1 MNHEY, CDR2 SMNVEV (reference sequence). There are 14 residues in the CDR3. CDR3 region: CASSLVLGGETQYF. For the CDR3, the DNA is TGTGCCAGCAGTTTAGTCTTGGGTGGCGAGACCCAGTACTTC.

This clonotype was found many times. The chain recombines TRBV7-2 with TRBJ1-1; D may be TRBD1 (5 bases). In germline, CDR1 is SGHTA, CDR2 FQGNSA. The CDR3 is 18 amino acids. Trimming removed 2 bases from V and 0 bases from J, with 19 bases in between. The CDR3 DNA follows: TGTGCCAGCAGCTTACAGGGACCATCGCCAGCCATGAACACTGAAGCTTTCTTT. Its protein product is CASSLQGPSPAMNTEAFF.

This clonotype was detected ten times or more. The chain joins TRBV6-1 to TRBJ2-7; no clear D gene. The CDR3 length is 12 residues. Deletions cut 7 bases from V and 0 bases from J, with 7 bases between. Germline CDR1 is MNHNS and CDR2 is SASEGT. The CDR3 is CASNAISYEQYF. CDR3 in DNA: TGTGCCAGCAATGCGATCTCCTACGAGCAGTACTTC.

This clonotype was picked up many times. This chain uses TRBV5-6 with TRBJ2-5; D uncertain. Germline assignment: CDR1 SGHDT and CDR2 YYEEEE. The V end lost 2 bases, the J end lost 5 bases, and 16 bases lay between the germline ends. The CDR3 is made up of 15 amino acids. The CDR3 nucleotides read TGTGCCAGCAGCTTAAGATTCGGCAGAAGGGAGACCCAGTACTTC. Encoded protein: CASSLRFGRRETQYF.

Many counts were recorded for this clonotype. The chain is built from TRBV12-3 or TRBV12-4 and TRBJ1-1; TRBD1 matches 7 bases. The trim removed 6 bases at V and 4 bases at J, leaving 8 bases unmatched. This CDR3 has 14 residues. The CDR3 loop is CASSPGQITTEAFF. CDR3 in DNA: TGTGCCAGCAGCCCGGGACAGATCACCACTGAAGCTTTCTTT.

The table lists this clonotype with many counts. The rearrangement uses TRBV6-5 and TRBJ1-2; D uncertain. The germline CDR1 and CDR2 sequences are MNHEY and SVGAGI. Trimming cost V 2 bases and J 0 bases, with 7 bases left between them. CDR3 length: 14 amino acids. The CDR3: CASSYDTTNYGYTF. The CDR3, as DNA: TGTGCCAGCAGTTACGACACTACTAACTATGGCTACACCTTC.

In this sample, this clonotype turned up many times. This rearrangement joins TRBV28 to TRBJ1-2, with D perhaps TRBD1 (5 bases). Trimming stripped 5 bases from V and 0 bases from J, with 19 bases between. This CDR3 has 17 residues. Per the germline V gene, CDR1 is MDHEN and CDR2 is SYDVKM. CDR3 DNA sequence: TGTGCCAGCAGTAAGCCGGGACCGAAAAGAGCTAACTATGGCTACACCTTC. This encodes CASSKPGPKRANYGYTF.

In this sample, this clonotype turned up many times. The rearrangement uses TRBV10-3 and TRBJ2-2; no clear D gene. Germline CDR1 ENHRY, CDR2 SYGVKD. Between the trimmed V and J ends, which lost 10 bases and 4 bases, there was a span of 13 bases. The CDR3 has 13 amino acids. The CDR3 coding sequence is TGTGCCACCACTACCCAGACCACCGGGGAGCTGTTTTTT. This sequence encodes CATTTQTTGELFF.

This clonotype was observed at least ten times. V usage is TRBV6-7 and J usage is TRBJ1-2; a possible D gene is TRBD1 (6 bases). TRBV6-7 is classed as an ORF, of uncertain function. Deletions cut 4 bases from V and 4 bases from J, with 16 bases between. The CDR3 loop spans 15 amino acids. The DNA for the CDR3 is TGTGCCAGCAGTTCCACAGGGTCGGCTTCCTATGGCTACACCTTC. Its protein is CASSSTGSASYGYTF.

CDR3 in amino acids: CASSQGWLGINSGNTIYF. CDR3 bases: TGTGCCAGCAGCCAAGGGTGGTTAGGCATCAACTCTGGAAACACCATATATTTT. This chain uses TRBV14 with TRBJ1-3; no reliable D call. Germline V lookup: CDR1 SGHDN, CDR2 FVKESK. There are 18 residues in the CDR3. Trimming shortened V by 1 base and J by 0 bases, and 16 bases separated the two germline ends.

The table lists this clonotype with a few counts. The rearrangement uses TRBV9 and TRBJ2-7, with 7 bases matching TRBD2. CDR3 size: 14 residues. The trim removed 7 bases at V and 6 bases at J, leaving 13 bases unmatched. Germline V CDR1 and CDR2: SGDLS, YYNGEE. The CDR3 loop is CASASRERAGEQYF. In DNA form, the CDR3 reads TGTGCCAGCGCCTCGCGGGAGAGGGCTGGCGAGCAGTACTTC.

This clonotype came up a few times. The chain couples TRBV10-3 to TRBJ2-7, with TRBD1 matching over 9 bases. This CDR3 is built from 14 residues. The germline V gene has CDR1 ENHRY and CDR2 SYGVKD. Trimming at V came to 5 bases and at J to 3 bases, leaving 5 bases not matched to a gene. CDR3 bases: TGTGCCATCAGTTCCGGGACAGGGCTCTACGAGCAGTACTTC. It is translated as CAISSGTGLYEQYF.

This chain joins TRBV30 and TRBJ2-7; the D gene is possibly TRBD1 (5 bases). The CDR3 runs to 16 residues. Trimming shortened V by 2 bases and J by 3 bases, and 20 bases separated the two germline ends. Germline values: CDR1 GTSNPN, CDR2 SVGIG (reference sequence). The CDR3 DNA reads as TGTGCCTGGAGTCCCCATGTTACGGCAGGGAACTACGAGCAGTACTTC. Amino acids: CAWSPHVTAGNYEQYF.

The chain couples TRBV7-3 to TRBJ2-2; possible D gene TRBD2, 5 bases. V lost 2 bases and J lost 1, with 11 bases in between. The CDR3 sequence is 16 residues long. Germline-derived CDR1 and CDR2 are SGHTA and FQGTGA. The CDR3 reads CASSLGLGENTGELFF. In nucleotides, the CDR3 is TGTGCCAGCAGCTTAGGACTGGGCGAGAACACCGGGGAGCTGTTTTTT.

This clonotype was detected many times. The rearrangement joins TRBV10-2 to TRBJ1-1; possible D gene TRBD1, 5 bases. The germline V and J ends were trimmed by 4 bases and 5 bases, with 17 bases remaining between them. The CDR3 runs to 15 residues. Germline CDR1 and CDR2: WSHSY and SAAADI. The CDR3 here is CASSGAGNSGTEAFF. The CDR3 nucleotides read TGCGCCAGCAGTGGGGCAGGGAACAGCGGTACTGAAGCTTTCTTT.

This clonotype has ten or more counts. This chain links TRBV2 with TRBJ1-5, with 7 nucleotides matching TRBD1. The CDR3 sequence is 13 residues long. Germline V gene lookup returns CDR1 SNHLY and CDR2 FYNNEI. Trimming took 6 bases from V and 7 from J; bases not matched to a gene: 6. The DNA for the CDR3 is TGTGCCAGCAGGGAGGGGGCCCAACAGCCCCAGCATTTT. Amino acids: CASREGAQQPQHF. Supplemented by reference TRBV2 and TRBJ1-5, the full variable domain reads EPEVTQTPSHQVTQMGQEVILRCVPISNHLYFYWYRQILGQKVEFLVSFYNNEISEKSEIFDDQFSVERPDGSNFTLKIRSTKLEDSAMYFCASREGAQQPQHFGDGTRLSIL.

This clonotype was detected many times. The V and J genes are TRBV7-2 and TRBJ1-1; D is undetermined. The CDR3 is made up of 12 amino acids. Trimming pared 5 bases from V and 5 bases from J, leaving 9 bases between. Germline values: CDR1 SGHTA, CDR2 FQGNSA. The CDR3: CASSLTHTEAFF. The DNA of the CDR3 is TGTGCCAGCAGCCTGACTCATACTGAAGCTTTCTTT.

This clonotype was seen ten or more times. This chain's CDR3 is CAWSLNHGGSNQPQHF. The CDR3, as DNA: TGTGCCTGGAGTTTAAACCACGGAGGTAGCAATCAGCCCCAGCATTTT. V usage is TRBV30 and J usage is TRBJ1-5; unclear D gene. Germline CDR1 is GTSNPN and CDR2 is SVGIG (reference sequence). CDR3 size: 16 residues. Trimming stripped 2 bases from V and 0 bases from J, with 14 bases between. The whole variable domain, remainder taken from reference TRBV30 and TRBJ1-5, is SQTIHQWPATLVQPVGSPLSLECTVEGTSNPNLYWYRQAAGRGLQLLFYSVGIGQISSEVPQNLSASRPQDRQFILSSKKLLLSDSGFYLCAWSLNHGGSNQPQHFGDGTRLSIL.

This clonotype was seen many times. The CDR3 here is CASSFSDRGFSQPQHF. The CDR3 nucleotides are TGTGCCAGCAGTTTCTCTGACAGGGGGTTTTCTCAGCCCCAGCATTTT. The chain couples TRBV12-3 or TRBV12-4 to TRBJ1-5, with TRBD1 identical over 9 bases. The trim removed 3 bases at V and 6 bases at J, leaving 9 bases unmatched. This CDR3 has 16 amino acids.